These 11 T cell receptor beta chains originate from one sample sequenced in a study of STAT5B mutations in CD4+ large granular lymphocyte leukemia. Clones were sequenced by immunoSEQ multiplex PCR, and TCRdb holds only the in-frame ones, with some missing. The sample includes roughly 48,000 clones, about three quarters of them seen just once. The sample was CD4+ T cells from blood buffy coats. The receptors originated from a human donor in good health.

This clone was picked up a small number of times. J is TRBJ1-6 and V is TRBV30; TRBD1 is a possible D gene (6 bases). The CDR3 is made up of 16 amino acids. The V end was cut by 1 base, the J end by 6 bases, with 16 bases between. Germline V gene sequence: CDR1 GTSNPN, CDR2 SVGIG (reference sequence). The CDR3 DNA sequence: TGTGCCTGGAGTGCCCTTACGGACAGTGGTAATTCACCCCTCCACTTT. Translating gives CAWSALTDSGNSPLHF.

The CDR3 DNA is TGTGCCAGCAGCCAACAGGTTTCGGATTCACCCCTCCACTTT. Translated, it gives CASSQQVSDSPLHF. The genes are TRBV9 and TRBJ1-6, with D possibly matching TRBD1 (5 bases). This CDR3 is 14 amino acids long. V was cut by 4 bases and J by 8 bases, with 13 bases left in between. Germline CDR1 and CDR2: SGDLS and YYNGEE.

This clone came up a few times. V and J are TRBV19 and TRBJ2-7; D might be TRBD1 (7 bases). V lost 1 base to trimming and J lost 2 bases, with 12 bases between them. The CDR3 contains 15 residues. From germline, CDR1 is LNHDA and CDR2 SQIVND (reference sequence). For the CDR3, the DNA is TGTGCCAGTAGTATAGTTGCAGGGGGGCCCTACGAGCAGTACTTC. It yields the protein CASSIVAGGPYEQYF. The variable domain in full, completed from reference TRBV19 and TRBJ2-7, reads DGGITQSPKYLFRKEGQNVTLSCEQNLNHDAMYWYRQDPGQGLRLIYYSQIVNDFQKGDIAEGYSVSREKKESFPLTVTSAQKNPTAFYLCASSIVAGGPYEQYFGPGTRLTVT.

This clone has only one observation. The chain employs TRBV9 and TRBJ2-6; 11 bases are shared with TRBD1. Germline V gene lookup returns CDR1 SGDLS and CDR2 YYNGEE. The CDR3 is 17 amino acids. Unmatched junction bases numbered 4, after V lost 4 bases and J lost 1 base. The CDR3 protein is CASSTGTGGSGANVLTF. Written as DNA, the CDR3 is TGTGCCAGCAGCACCGGGACAGGGGGTTCTGGGGCCAACGTCCTGACTTTC.

This clone has only a few counts. CDR3 bases: TGTGCCAGTAACGACAGGGGGGCTAACACTGAAGCTTTCTTT. The encoded protein is CASNDRGANTEAFF. This chain connects TRBV19 to TRBJ1-1; 9 bases fit TRBD1. V was clipped by 7 bases and J by 2 bases; unmatched bases: 5. The germline gives CDR1 LNHDA, CDR2 SQIVND (reference sequence). The CDR3 runs 14 residues.

The chain recombines TRBV6-6 with TRBJ1-4; a weak D match, TRBD1 (5 bases). Germline V gene lookup returns CDR1 MNHNY and CDR2 SVGAGI (reference sequence). V was cut by 2 bases and J by 7 bases, with 11 bases left in between. This CDR3 is 14 amino acids long. The CDR3 bases are TGTGCCAGCAGTTACCAGGGAGCTGTTGAAAAACTGTTTTTT. Translating gives CASSYQGAVEKLFF.

The rearrangement uses TRBV18 and TRBJ2-3; D possibly corresponds to TRBD2 (6 bases). Between the trimmed V and J ends, which lost 1 base and 1 base, there was a span of 9 bases. The CDR3 has 15 residues. Germline CDR1 KGHSH, CDR2 LQKENI. This chain's CDR3 is CASSPRGVGTDTQYF. CDR3 nucleotide sequence: TGTGCCAGCTCACCACGGGGGGTAGGCACAGATACGCAGTATTTT.

V gene TRBV29-1 combines with J gene TRBJ2-3, with D possibly being TRBD1 or TRBD2 (6 bases each). This CDR3 is 15 amino acids long. Per germline, CDR1 SQVTM and CDR2 ANQGSEA. Trimming pared 3 bases from V and 4 bases from J, leaving 17 bases between. CDR3 sequence: CSVEGGPLGADTQYF. In DNA form, the CDR3 reads TGCAGCGTTGAGGGGGGCCCATTGGGGGCAGATACGCAGTATTTT.

The J gene is TRBJ2-3, the V gene TRBV2; possibly TRBD1 for D (6 bases). CDR1 and CDR2 from the germline V gene are SNHLY and FYNNEI. The CDR3 runs 14 residues. Trimming removed 7 bases from V and 4 bases from J, with 15 bases in between. The CDR3 loop reads CASTARGWADTQYF. DNA for the CDR3: TGTGCCAGCACCGCGAGGGGGTGGGCAGATACGCAGTATTTT.

J is TRBJ2-1 and V is TRBV6-5, with 7 bases lining up with TRBD1. This CDR3 contains 14 residues. V lost 2 bases and J lost 7; bases outside the gene matches: 5. CDR1 and CDR2 from the germline V gene are MNHEY and SVGAGI. CDR3 sequence (DNA): TGTGCCAGCAGTTACCTCAGCAGGGGGAATGAGCAGTTCTTC. Translated, it gives CASSYLSRGNEQFF.

The chain carries TRBV5-5 and TRBJ2-1, with D tentatively TRBD1 (5 bases). The V gene's germline CDR1 is SGHKS and CDR2 YYEKEE (reference sequence). V was cut by 2 bases and J by 8 bases, with 14 bases left in between. The length of the CDR3 is 14 residues. Here the CDR3 reads CASSFNRLVDEQFF. CDR3 coding DNA: TGTGCCAGCAGCTTCAACAGGCTGGTGGATGAGCAGTTCTTC.